This T cell receptor (beta chain) was documented in a study of T cell responses to AZD1222 COVID-19 vaccine (dated by TCRdb to the early 2020s). Notes on the research overall: AZD1222 recipients with second doses at about 4 weeks or about 12 weeks were pooled, because spike-specific TCR depth and breadth did not differ between schedules. A total of 233 trial participants underwent TCR sequencing, of whom about 210 had received two doses of AZD1222 and 26 had received two doses of the MenACWY control vaccine. Trial participants were enrolled by age into 18-55, 56-69 and 70-plus year subgroups, with roughly 150, 30 and 60 TCR-sequenced participants respectively.

The sample's time point, from its label and the paper: baseline before first vaccination. The vaccinee samples were drawn from two UK trials, COV001 and COV002, one of which was a single-blind randomized controlled phase 2/3 trial testing AZD1222 (ChAdOx1 nCoV-19) in healthy adults. For TCRbeta chain sequencing, PBMC samples were collected from trial participants at day 0 and at day 28 after the second dose. The CDR3 regions of human TCRbeta chains were analyzed by immunosequencing. Turning to the authors' computational methods: Repertoire TCRs were matched against a reference library of SARS-CoV-2-specific TCRs generated with the MIRA antigen-specificity platform. Breadth was defined as the fraction of unique TCRs that were SARS-CoV-2-associated, and depth was defined as the fraction of total T cells that were SARS-CoV-2-associated. Using the MIRA data, every spike-specific TCR was mapped to the spike region that the TCR reacted to and assigned to either a CD4 or a CD8 class. Log10-transformed breadth and depth values were compared by one-way ANOVA with Sidak's multiple comparisons tests. Held by TCRdb, this immuneACCESS table contains in-frame sequences only and omits some clones. Under half of the omission traces to an unresolved V gene where checked; the cause of the rest is unknown. V, J and clone size were drawn from that table, and D and trimming were deduced from the DNA. The table for this sample lists about 97,000 clones; roughly 91% of them were counted only once. The leading ten clones occupy 6% to 8% of the sample.

The paper as a whole reports these results and caveats: Reportedly, almost half of the unique spike-specific TCRs recognized epitopes lying outside the regions that are mutated in the B.1.351 and B.1.1.7 variants. Vaccine-associated CD4 TCRs spanned the whole spike protein, with dominant responses in regions 160-218 and 743-854. Most participants were white British and females outnumbered males, and the authors suggested that clonal diversity may have been underestimated. Because no day 14 peak-response samples were available, the repertoires could be characterized only after the peak T cell response. The 56-69-year group was small, and its depth increase did not reach significance, likely because of low power. Conclusions about previously exposed vaccinees are limited because only six or seven AZD1222 recipients were SARS-CoV-2 seropositive at baseline. After two AZD1222 doses, both the breadth and the depth of spike-specific TCRs were significantly higher than at day 0 and than in MenACWY recipients.

The CDR3, cysteine through phenylalanine, is 14 amino acids long. Just CDR3 DNA is preserved here, 42 bases in frame from base 1. CDR1 and CDR2 (MNHEY, SVGEGT) derive from the germline V gene. Deletion took 3 bases off V and 3 bases off J, with a span of 11 bases between the germline ends. For this clone: It has no known antigen specificity. Base qualities are missing; no much larger clone stands one base away.

The clonotype originates from an adult in good health. Source: peripheral blood, taken on day 0 of AZD1222 vaccination. The receptor chain draws on TRBV6-2 or TRBV6-3 and TRBJ1-1; the D segment cannot be called with confidence. The DNA is as follows: TGTGCCAGCAGTTATTCTGGCCCGGACACTGAAGCTTTCTTT. Translation gives CASSYSGPDTEAFF.